The TCR beta chain under discussion was sequenced for a study of PD-1 blockade in classical Hodgkin lymphoma (dated by TCRdb to between 2020 and 2021). A note on the overall study: Nivolumab dosing was 3 mg/kg intravenously every 2 weeks, continuing until either disease progression or unacceptable toxicity. The study used CyTOF and TCR beta sequencing to define a peripheral blood immune signature of response to PD-1 blockade in classical Hodgkin lymphoma.

The time point label of this sample denotes: cycle 2 day 1 (C2D1) of nivolumab. All trial patients had relapsed after autologous stem cell transplantation, with cohorts A, B and C differing in prior brentuximab vedotin exposure. The trial cohort was composed of 56 patients with relapsed/refractory classical Hodgkin lymphoma, for whom complete response, partial response or progressive disease was recorded as best overall response. In the multi-cohort phase II CheckMate 205 trial, trial patients received single-agent nivolumab. An independent review committee assessed best overall response by applying the 2007 International Working Group response criteria. Trial PBMCs were collected just before the start of nivolumab (C1D1) and during therapy at cycle 2 day 1 and cycle 4 day 1. Peripheral blood was collected in 8 mL Vacutainer Cell Preparation Tubes, from which PBMCs were isolated by centrifugation and then cryopreserved.

Concerning this clone itself: There is no known antigen for this receptor. The record has no base qualities; no much larger clone is one base away.

The study at large found these results: The study covered only a single clinical trial cohort, and the causes of the repertoire differences, possibly disease activity or prior therapy, were still not defined. Newly diagnosed patients were reported to have lower baseline TCR diversity than healthy donors, and relapsed/refractory patients were reported to have lower baseline TCR diversity still. Baseline diversity similar to that of newly diagnosed patients was observed in trial patients achieving complete response, whereas significantly lower diversity was observed in partial responders and progressors. A significant rise by C4D1 was seen in CD4+ but not CD8+ TCR diversity (p=0.0027 vs p=0.16), with the rise being most apparent in complete responders (p=0.02). Lower diversity was seen in patients whose nivolumab began less than 1 year after ASCT, and these patients were left out of later analyses so that immune reconstitution would not confound the results.

Genomic DNA was extracted with the Qiagen DNeasy kit from unsorted PBMCs and from negatively selected CD4+ and CD8+ fractions. TCR beta CDR3 regions were amplified by immunoSEQ multiplex PCR using primers annealing to V and J segments. Amplification bias was minimized using a synthetic immune receptor repertoire, and residual bias was removed computationally after sequencing. The source study handled its data this way. Repertoire diversity was quantified as the Shannon entropy index using custom Python scripts. Unsorted, CD4+ and CD8+ repertoires were analyzed separately, except in combined analyses where CD4+ and CD8+ sequences were merged in silico. A clone counted as expanded when the clone's frequency after treatment rose at least 2-fold relative to C1D1, and clones undetected at baseline were given a pseudocount of 0.5. Singleton clones were defined as clones with 0 or 1 copy at C1D1, and non-singleton clones were defined as clones with 2 or more copies. By matching protein sequences in sorted samples from the same patient, clones expanded in unsorted samples were annotated as CD4+, CD8+ or unknown. Wilcoxon tests were applied to paired samples to test diversity changes from C1D1 to C4D1. This is the immuneACCESS table as TCRdb keeps it, with only in-frame sequences that have V and J called. A part of the clones is gone; compared with another copy, unresolved V genes explain less than half, and the rest is unexplained. Clone size and the V and J calls come from that table; the DNA yielded D and trimming. Within this sample are around 99,000 clones, with 80% to 90% of them counted one time only. The leading ten clones occupy about 16% of the sample.

This sequence was found in a human donor with classical Hodgkin lymphoma. The source was peripheral blood mononuclear cells (PBMCs), collected before the second cycle of nivolumab.

The sequence in DNA is TGTGCCAGCAGCATCCGGGTGAGCTCCTACGAGCAGTACTTC. The translation is CASSIRVSSYEQYF. The V and J genes are TRBV7-2 and TRBJ2-7, with an unclear D gene assignment. Counted from cysteine to phenylalanine, this CDR3 has 14 amino acids. The read is trimmed to its CDR3 DNA, 42 bases read in frame from base 1. Taken from the germline V gene, the CDR1 and CDR2 loops are SGHTA and FQGNSA. Deletion took 5 bases off V and 0 bases off J, with a span of 11 bases between the germline ends.